The T cell receptor (beta chain) described here comes from a study of blood T cells in healthy people across ages. Overall study: About one barcoded beta molecule was captured per two T cells (by template switching).

Sample-barcoded 5' priming and a J-beta primer mix drove a second PCR of about 6 to 12 cycles. TCRdb reanalysed the 5' RACE reads using MiXCR and keeps one entry per CDR3 protein. The sample yields about 1.6 million distinct CDR3 sequences, 30% to 40% seen once. Healthy individuals of Caucasian origin from Russia, aged roughly 6 to 100, served as donors. CDR3 size: 15 residues. Germline CDR1 is SGHRS and CDR2 is YFSETQ. V shed 0 bases and J shed 4 bases, with 10 bases lying between them. V gene TRBV5-1 combines with J gene TRBJ1-4, with D unclear. The TCR comes from a woman aged 25 to 39 in good health. Sequenced: blood. The DNA of the CDR3 is TGCGCCAGCAGCTTGGACGGGAATAATAATGAAAAACTGTTTTTT. As protein: CASSLDGNNNEKLFF.